The source of this T cell receptor (beta chain) is a study of T cells in Graves' hyperthyroidism and ophthalmopathy. The CDR3 consists of 17 residues. Germline CDR1 and CDR2: SGHAT and FQNNGV. V was clipped by 5 bases and J by 4 bases; unmatched bases: 14. Exclusions: uncontrolled infection, other autoimmune disease, pregnancy, lactation. For the diagnoses, clinical symptoms, serum thyroxine and TRAb, thyroid ultrasound and orbital computed tomography were used. Amplification yielded TCR beta CDR3 regions, with RNA transcripts as the source. An initial round of RT-PCR targeting the TCR CDR3 relied on the HTBI primer set. TCRdb reprocessed the multiplex PCR reads via MiXCR and lists one record per CDR3 protein. The sample includes some 650,000 distinct CDR3 sequences, about 16% of them seen just once.

This TCR was recovered from a woman aged 40 to 50 with Graves' ophthalmopathy. J is TRBJ2-1 and V is TRBV11-2, with 7 positions matching TRBD2. The sequencing sample was made of blood. In nucleotides, the CDR3 is TGTGCCAGCAGCCTTCCGTTTGGGGGGGGAAAATACAATGAGCAGTTCTTC. Translating it yields CASSLPFGGGKYNEQFF.